Below, 22 T cell receptor beta chains from the same sample are listed, as sequenced in a study of T cell repertoires and HLA-DP antigens. Some clones are missing from TCRdb's copy, which holds only in-frame ones; the method was immunoSEQ multiplex PCR. The data contain roughly 110,000 clones, about 92% of them singletons. Their antigens are not known. The sequenced material came from CD4+ T cells from PBMCs. These TCRs come from a woman aged 18-29 years in good health and CMV-seronegative.

The rearrangement joins TRBV6-6 to TRBJ2-7, with D unclear. V lost 2 bases and J 7 bases, leaving 21 bases between the germline ends. The germline V gene encodes CDR1 MNHNY and CDR2 SVGAGI (reference sequence). The CDR3 extends over 16 amino acids. CDR3: CASSYPKQRNYEEQYF. The CDR3, as DNA: TGTGCCAGCAGTTACCCGAAACAGAGGAACTACGAGGAGCAGTACTTC.

The rearrangement uses TRBV5-5 and TRBJ2-2, with TRBD1 as a possible D gene (5 bases). Trimming stripped 4 bases from V and 2 bases from J, with 9 bases between. Germline V gene lookup returns CDR1 SGHKS and CDR2 YYEKEE (reference sequence). The CDR3 contains 14 residues. This CDR3 reads CASSHQGNTGELFF. For the CDR3, the DNA is TGTGCCAGCAGCCATCAGGGAAACACCGGGGAGCTGTTTTTT.

The V and J genes are TRBV5-5 and TRBJ1-2, with TRBD1 matching over 12 bases. CDR3 length equals 17 residues. Germline loops: CDR1 SGHKS, CDR2 YYEKEE (reference sequence). Trimming at V came to 4 bases and at J to 0 bases, leaving 7 bases not matched to a gene. The CDR3: CASSLGTGGLANYGYTF. The CDR3 region has the DNA TGTGCCAGCAGCCTCGGGACAGGGGGCCTTGCTAACTATGGCTACACCTTC.

The rearrangement joins TRBV28 to TRBJ2-1; 8 bases fit TRBD1. CDR1 is MDHEN, CDR2 SYDVKM, per germline. Germline trimming cut 5 bases from V and 7 bases from J; bases unmatched to any gene: 7. The CDR3 covers 14 residues. DNA for the CDR3: TGTGCCAGCAGTCAAACAGGGGGTCGGAATGAGCAGTTCTTC. Protein sequence: CASSQTGGRNEQFF.

The chain joins TRBV25-1 to TRBJ2-3; either TRBD1 or TRBD2 may supply D (6 bases each). The CDR3 loop spans 15 amino acids. The ends were cut back, 4 bases at V and 3 bases at J, with 14 bases in the middle. CDR1 and CDR2 (germline): MGHDK, SYGVNS. CDR3 in amino acids: CASSGGGIGTDTQYF. Written as DNA, the CDR3 is TGTGCCAGCAGTGGAGGGGGGATAGGGACAGATACGCAGTATTTT.

V is TRBV7-2 and J is TRBJ2-7; 8 nucleotides match TRBD1. The germline gives CDR1 SGHTA, CDR2 FQGNSA. V lost 5 bases, J lost 6 bases, and 18 bases stayed unmatched. There are 17 residues in the CDR3. CDR3 residues: CASSARAQGASVGEQYF. The CDR3 nucleotides are TGTGCCAGCAGCGCCCGAGCGCAGGGGGCCTCGGTCGGCGAGCAGTACTTC.

The genes are TRBV19 and TRBJ1-1; D is undetermined. This CDR3 has 11 amino acids. CDR1 and CDR2 from the germline V gene are LNHDA and SQIVND (reference sequence). Trimming removed 8 bases at V and 1 base at J, with 5 bases between. CDR3 amino acids: CASSRNTEAFF. In nucleotides, the CDR3 is TGTGCCAGTTCCCGGAACACTGAAGCTTTCTTT.

V usage is TRBV7-2 and J usage is TRBJ1-1, with 8 bases that match TRBD1. The germline V gene encodes CDR1 SGHTA and CDR2 FQGNSA. The CDR3 loop spans 14 amino acids. J was trimmed by 4 bases and V by 4 bases; bases with no gene match: 5. This CDR3 is CASSSQGATTEAFF. Here the CDR3 DNA reads TGTGCCAGCAGCTCCCAGGGGGCTACCACTGAAGCTTTCTTT.

The chain is built from TRBV27 and TRBJ2-1; D is unclear. The V gene's germline CDR1 is MNHEY and CDR2 SMNVEV (reference sequence). This CDR3 comprises 15 residues. The V and J ends lost 1 base and 6 bases respectively, with 13 bases between them. CDR3: CASSLFGQVSNEQFF. The CDR3 DNA follows: TGTGCCAGCAGTTTATTTGGGCAGGTTTCCAATGAGCAGTTCTTC.

The rearrangement joins TRBV7-9 to TRBJ2-5, with 11 positions matching TRBD2. Unmatched junction bases numbered 5, after V lost 4 bases and J lost 4 bases. CDR1 is SEHNR, CDR2 FQNEAQ, per germline (reference sequence). The CDR3 is made up of 15 amino acids. CDR3 DNA sequence: TGTGCCAGCAGCTCCACTAGCGGGAGAGCAGAGACCCAGTACTTC. Amino acid sequence: CASSSTSGRAETQYF. The full variable domain, its missing parts supplied by reference TRBV7-9 and TRBJ2-5, is DTGVSQNPRHKITKRGQNVTFRCDPISEHNRLYWYRQTLGQGPEFLTYFQNEAQLEKSRLLSDRFSAERPKGSFSTLEIQRTEQGDSAMYLCASSSTSGRAETQYFGPGTRLLVL.

As to this clone: The junction shows a germline mismatch at one end, possibly a read error. This chain links TRBV5-1 with TRBJ2-5; 10 nucleotides agree with TRBD2. The germline V gene encodes CDR1 SGHRS and CDR2 YFSETQ. The CDR3 extends over 14 amino acids. The CDR3 coding sequence is TGCGCCAGCAGCTTGCTAGCGGGAGTAGAGGCCCAGTACTTC. Protein: CASSLLAGVEAQYF. Drawing the rest from reference TRBV5-1 and TRBJ2-5, the complete variable domain is KAGVTQTPRYLIKTRGQQVTLSCSPISGHRSVSWYQQTPGQGLQFLFEYFSETQRNKGNFPGRFSGRQFSNSRSEMNVSTLELGDSALYLCASSLLAGVEAQYFGPGTRLLVL.

The rearrangement links TRBV2 to TRBJ1-6; D is perhaps TRBD1 (5 bases). The germline V gene has CDR1 SNHLY and CDR2 FYNNEI. The CDR3 has 13 amino acids. The V and J ends lost 5 bases and 7 bases respectively, with 9 bases between them. For the CDR3, the DNA is TGTGCCAGCAGTTCCAGGGTGAATTCACCCCTCCACTTT. The encoded protein is CASSSRVNSPLHF. The full variable domain, in which reference TRBV2 and TRBJ1-6 provide the parts outside the CDR3, is EPEVTQTPSHQVTQMGQEVILRCVPISNHLYFYWYRQILGQKVEFLVSFYNNEISEKSEIFDDQFSVERPDGSNFTLKIRSTKLEDSAMYFCASSSRVNSPLHFGNGTRLTVT.

The CDR3 coding sequence is TGCGCCAGCAGCTTCGCTAGCGGGAATTCCTACGAGCAGTACTTC. Translation gives CASSFASGNSYEQYF. The chain joins TRBV5-1 to TRBJ2-7; 9 positions match TRBD2. Trimming removed 2 bases from V and 1 base from J; junction bases left unmatched: 4. Per germline, CDR1 SGHRS and CDR2 YFSETQ. This CDR3 has 15 amino acids.

The chain joins TRBV18 to TRBJ1-4, with D perhaps matching TRBD1 (5 bases). Trimming removed 2 bases from V and 0 bases from J, with 16 bases in between. Germline lookup yields CDR1 KGHSH and CDR2 LQKENI. The CDR3 loop spans 18 amino acids. CDR3 sequence (DNA): TGTGCCAGCTCACCATGGACATTCTCCTCCCCAACTAATGAAAAACTGTTTTTT. This encodes CASSPWTFSSPTNEKLFF.

The chain carries TRBV18 and TRBJ1-1; no definite D call. CDR1 is KGHSH, CDR2 LQKENI, per germline. This CDR3 comprises 14 residues. Trimming shortened V by 3 bases and J by 6 bases, and 14 bases separated the two germline ends. DNA of the CDR3: TGTGCCAGCTCACCCTCGGCCGGAATCTCTGAAGCTTTCTTT. Its protein product is CASSPSAGISEAFF.

DNA of the CDR3: TGTGCCAGCAGTTTGGGGGACAGGTCCAAAAACATTCAGTACTTC. Protein product: CASSLGDRSKNIQYF. The chain has TRBV27 and TRBJ2-4, with TRBD1 matching over 8 bases. This CDR3 comprises 15 residues. J gave up 2 bases and V 3 bases, and 3 bases lay outside the gene matches. Germline V CDR1 and CDR2: MNHEY, SMNVEV (reference sequence).

The J gene is TRBJ2-3, the V gene TRBV5-1, with 13 bases identical to TRBD2. This CDR3 has 17 amino acids. Per germline, CDR1 SGHRS and CDR2 YFSETQ. J was trimmed by 3 bases and V by 4 bases; bases with no gene match: 8. The CDR3 coding sequence is TGCGCCAGCAGCCCCGGACTAGCGGGGGCCTTAACAGATACGCAGTATTTT. Protein sequence: CASSPGLAGALTDTQYF.

This chain connects TRBV6-4 to TRBJ2-1; D is possibly TRBD1 or TRBD2 (5 bases each). This CDR3 is 13 amino acids long. Germline V CDR1 and CDR2: MRHNA, SNTAGT. Trimming cost V 1 base and J 8 bases, with 9 bases left between them. CDR3 residues: CASSDFRGDEQFF. CDR3 bases: TGTGCCAGCAGTGACTTTCGAGGGGATGAGCAGTTCTTC.

The J gene is TRBJ2-1, the V gene TRBV5-1; 9 nucleotides align to TRBD1. V lost 3 bases and J lost 3; bases outside the gene matches: 7. This CDR3 comprises 16 residues. Germline CDR1 and CDR2: SGHRS and YFSETQ. CDR3 amino acids: CASSSSTGGLYNEQFF. In DNA form, the CDR3 reads TGCGCCAGCAGCTCATCTACAGGGGGCCTCTACAATGAGCAGTTCTTC.

The chain has TRBV9 and TRBJ2-7, with TRBD1 identical over 7 bases. Germline V gene lookup returns CDR1 SGDLS and CDR2 YYNGEE. This CDR3 comprises 14 residues. Trimming cost V 4 bases and J 0 bases; bases outside gene matches: 4. Here the CDR3 reads CASSPGTDSYEQYF. For the CDR3, the DNA is TGTGCCAGCAGCCCGGGGACAGACTCCTACGAGCAGTACTTC.

The genes are TRBV5-5 and TRBJ1-2; 10 bases are shared with TRBD1. Trimming took 0 bases from V and 8 from J; bases not matched to a gene: 4. The germline gives CDR1 SGHKS, CDR2 YYEKEE (reference sequence). The CDR3 loop spans 14 amino acids. CDR3 region: CASSLGQGARGYTF. The CDR3 DNA reads as TGTGCCAGCAGCTTGGGACAGGGGGCGCGGGGCTACACCTTC.

The chain has TRBV11-1 and TRBJ2-2, with D possibly matching TRBD2 (5 bases). V gave up 6 bases and J gave up 5 bases, with 10 bases separating them. The CDR3 sequence is 13 residues long. Germline V lookup: CDR1 SGHAT, CDR2 FQDESV (reference sequence). The CDR3 sequence: CASRGPGTGELFF. In nucleotides, the CDR3 is TGTGCCAGCAGGGGCCCGGGGACCGGGGAGCTGTTTTTT.